Listed below are T cell receptor beta chains from one sample, sequenced in a study of T cells in Graves' hyperthyroidism and ophthalmopathy. One entry per CDR3 protein results from TCRdb running MiXCR on the multiplex PCR reads. The sample holds around 400,000 distinct CDR3 sequences; 15% are singletons and the top ten take roughly 20%. The sequenced sample was blood. The receptor source for this set is a woman in her sixties or seventies with Graves' ophthalmopathy. Both conserved end residues are part of each CDR3. A D gene is named only where the DNA matches it firmly. Some rows have no size entry. The others give once, few or many, or a class for an expanded clone.

j_call: TRBJ2-1; v_call: TRBV24-1; clone_size: few; d_call: .; cdr3_nt: TGTGCCACCAGACGGACGGGTAGCGGTGAGCAGTTCTTC; cdr3_aa: CATRRTGSGEQFF
j_call: TRBJ2-6; v_call: TRBV9; clone_size: .; d_call: .; cdr3_nt: TGTGCCAGCAGTGACCCCCGGGCCTCTGGGGCCAACGTCCTGACTTTC; cdr3_aa: CASSDPRASGANVLTF
j_call: TRBJ2-3; v_call: TRBV28; clone_size: .; d_call: .; cdr3_nt: TGTGCCAGCAGTTTAAGGCGAGATACGCAGTATTTT; cdr3_aa: CASSLRRDTQYF
j_call: TRBJ2-3; v_call: TRBV6-2/TRBV6-3; clone_size: .; d_call: TRBD1; cdr3_nt: TGTGCCAGCAGCCCCGGGACAGGGGGGATCACAGATACGCAGTATTTT; cdr3_aa: CASSPGTGGITDTQYF
j_call: TRBJ2-7; v_call: TRBV24-1; clone_size: few; d_call: TRBD2; cdr3_nt: TGTGCCACCAGCGGGAGGCCCACCTACGAGCAGTACTTC; cdr3_aa: CATSGRPTYEQYF
j_call: TRBJ1-1; v_call: TRBV28; clone_size: many; d_call: .; cdr3_nt: TGTGCCAGCCGGGAAGGGGGCACTGAAGCTTTCTTT; cdr3_aa: CASREGGTEAFF
j_call: TRBJ1-5; v_call: TRBV25-1; clone_size: many; d_call: TRBD1; cdr3_nt: TGTGCCAGCAGTGGAGGACAGGGAGGACAGCCCCAGCATTTT; cdr3_aa: CASSGGQGGQPQHF
j_call: TRBJ2-3; v_call: TRBV20-1; clone_size: many; d_call: .; cdr3_nt: TGCAGTGCCCGTCACGATAGCGGCACAGATACGCAGTATTTT; cdr3_aa: CSARHDSGTDTQYF
j_call: TRBJ2-5; v_call: TRBV10-1; clone_size: .; d_call: .; cdr3_nt: TGCGCCAGCAGGAGAAGTACTAGCATGGAGACCCAGTACTTC; cdr3_aa: CASRRSTSMETQYF
j_call: TRBJ2-1; v_call: TRBV28; clone_size: .; d_call: .; cdr3_nt: TGTGCCAGCCTCCCTGGAGGACTCTCGGATGAGCAGTTCTTC; cdr3_aa: CASLPGGLSDEQFF
j_call: TRBJ1-1; v_call: TRBV30; clone_size: many; d_call: .; cdr3_nt: TGTGCCTGGAGTGCCGGTATGGGGTTTCGGACTGAAGCTTTCTTT; cdr3_aa: CAWSAGMGFRTEAFF
j_call: TRBJ2-3; v_call: TRBV30; clone_size: many; d_call: TRBD2; cdr3_nt: TGTGCCTGGAGTTCCGGGACTAGCGGCACAGATACGCAGTATTTT; cdr3_aa: CAWSSGTSGTDTQYF
j_call: TRBJ2-6; v_call: TRBV20-1; clone_size: many; d_call: TRBD2; cdr3_nt: TGCAGTGCTAGAGATGGGACTAGCGGGAGGTTTGCTGGGGCCAACGTCCTGACTTTC; cdr3_aa: CSARDGTSGRFAGANVLTF
j_call: TRBJ1-2; v_call: TRBV7-6; clone_size: once; d_call: .; cdr3_nt: TGTGCCAGCAGTCCCTCTGCCTCCTATGGCTACACCTTC; cdr3_aa: CASSPSASYGYTF
j_call: TRBJ2-3; v_call: TRBV2; clone_size: many; d_call: .; cdr3_nt: TGTGCCAGCAGTGAAGCGCCAAGGGGATCGGATACGCAGTATTTT; cdr3_aa: CASSEAPRGSDTQYF
j_call: TRBJ1-5; v_call: TRBV19; clone_size: few; d_call: .; cdr3_nt: TGTGCCAGTAGTGGGGCGGGAGGACGTAATCAGCCCCAGCATTTT; cdr3_aa: CASSGAGGRNQPQHF
j_call: TRBJ2-1; v_call: TRBV20-1; clone_size: .; d_call: .; cdr3_nt: TGCAGTGCTAGAGAGAATTCCTACAATGAGCAGTTCTTC; cdr3_aa: CSARENSYNEQFF
j_call: TRBJ2-7; v_call: TRBV18; clone_size: many; d_call: .; cdr3_nt: TGTGCCAGCTCACCAACACGGGGGCCGCTCGAGCAGTACTTC; cdr3_aa: CASSPTRGPLEQYF
j_call: TRBJ1-6; v_call: TRBV2; clone_size: .; d_call: .; cdr3_nt: TGTGCCAGCGGACGTGATTATAATTCACCCCTCCACTTT; cdr3_aa: CASGRDYNSPLHF
j_call: TRBJ2-1; v_call: TRBV15; clone_size: few; d_call: TRBD1; cdr3_nt: TGTGCCACCAGCAGAGAACAGGGGAATTCCTACAATGAGCAGTTCTTC; cdr3_aa: CATSREQGNSYNEQFF
j_call: TRBJ2-7; v_call: TRBV9; clone_size: few; d_call: .; cdr3_nt: TGTGCCAGCAGCGTAGCTGGGAGTCCTTTCTACGAGCAGTACTTC; cdr3_aa: CASSVAGSPFYEQYF
j_call: TRBJ2-7; v_call: TRBV30; clone_size: many; d_call: .; cdr3_nt: TGTGCCTGGAGTGTACATTGGGGGCCGCTACCCTACGAGCAGTACTTC; cdr3_aa: CAWSVHWGPLPYEQYF
j_call: TRBJ2-7; v_call: TRBV5-1; clone_size: many; d_call: TRBD1; cdr3_nt: TGCGCCAGCAGCTTGGAAGGGACAGGGTCTCGAGAGCAGTACTTC; cdr3_aa: CASSLEGTGSREQYF